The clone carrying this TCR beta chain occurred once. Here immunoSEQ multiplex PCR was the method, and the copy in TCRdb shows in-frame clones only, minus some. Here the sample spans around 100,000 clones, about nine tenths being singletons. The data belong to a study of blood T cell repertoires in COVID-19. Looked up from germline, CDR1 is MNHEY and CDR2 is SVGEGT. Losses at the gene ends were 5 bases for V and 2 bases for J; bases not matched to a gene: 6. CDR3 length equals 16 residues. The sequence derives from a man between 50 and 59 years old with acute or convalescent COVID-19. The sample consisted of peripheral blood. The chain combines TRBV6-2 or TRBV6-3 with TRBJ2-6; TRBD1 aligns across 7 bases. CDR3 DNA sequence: TGTGCCAGCAGTCCAGGACAGGCCGCTGGGGCCAACGTCCTGACTTTC. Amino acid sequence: CASSPGQAAGANVLTF.